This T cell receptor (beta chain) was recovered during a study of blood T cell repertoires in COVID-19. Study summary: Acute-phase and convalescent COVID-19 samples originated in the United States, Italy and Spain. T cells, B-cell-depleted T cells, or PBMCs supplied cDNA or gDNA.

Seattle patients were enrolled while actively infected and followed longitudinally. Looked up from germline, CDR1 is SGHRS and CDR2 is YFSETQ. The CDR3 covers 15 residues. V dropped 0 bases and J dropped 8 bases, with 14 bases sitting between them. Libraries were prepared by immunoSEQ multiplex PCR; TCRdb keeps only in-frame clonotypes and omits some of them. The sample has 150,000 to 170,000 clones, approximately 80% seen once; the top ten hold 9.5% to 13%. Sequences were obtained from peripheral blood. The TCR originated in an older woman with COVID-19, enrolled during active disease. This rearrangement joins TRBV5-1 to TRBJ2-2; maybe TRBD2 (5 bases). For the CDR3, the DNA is TGCGCCAGCAGCTTGGCCGCGGTCCCGGGAGGGGAGCTGTTTTTT. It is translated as CASSLAAVPGGELFF. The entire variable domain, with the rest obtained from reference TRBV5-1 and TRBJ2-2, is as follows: KAGVTQTPRYLIKTRGQQVTLSCSPISGHRSVSWYQQTPGQGLQFLFEYFSETQRNKGNFPGRFSGRQFSNSRSEMNVSTLELGDSALYLCASSLAAVPGGELFFGEGSRLTVL.